This T cell receptor beta chain appears in the sequencing data of a study of glioma-infiltrating T cells after dendritic cell vaccination (dated by TCRdb to the mid-2010s). With respect to the entire study: A cohort of 15 glioblastoma patients from Phase I and II dendritic cell vaccination trials was included, of whom 9 were newly diagnosed and 6 had recurrent disease. In glioblastoma patients vaccinated with dendritic cells, deep sequencing of TCR beta CDR3 regions served to measure tumor-infiltrating lymphocyte content and to compare repertoires between tumor and blood. Patients received autologous tumor lysate-pulsed dendritic cell vaccination between about 2002 and 2012. To make the vaccine, monocyte-derived dendritic cells were cultured for about seven days with IL-4 and GM-CSF and then pulsed overnight with autologous tumor lysate. Survival after dendritic cell vaccination was correlated with TCR sequencing metrics, such as TIL content and the overlap between tumor and blood repertoires. Three intradermal dendritic cell vaccine injections were administered to patients at biweekly intervals in the arm below the axilla. Results and caveats for the whole study, not just this receptor: The cohort was small and heterogeneous, few patients had complete blood and tumor sets, and even fewer had initial-recurrent tumor pairs. No direct relationship between TCR clonality and survival was found, suggesting a diverse polyclonal response may matter. The TCR overlap response model with three groups was called speculative and said to need prospective validation. After dendritic cell vaccination, a higher estimated pretreatment TIL content predicted longer time to progression and longer overall survival.

Patients were selected for having adequate residual fresh-frozen tumor tissue and more than two years of available survival data. Molecular status otherwise varied across the glioblastoma patients, but none of them carried an isocitrate dehydrogenase mutation. PBMC were collected before vaccination, two weeks after the third vaccination, and at tumor progression if tumor progression occurred. Genomic DNA was extracted with the Qiagen DNeasy Blood extraction Kit. The immunoSEQ assay amplified TCRB CDR3 regions from roughly 2.1 micrograms of genomic DNA, or from all available DNA when less than that amount was available. The multiplex PCR relied on 60 forward primers for TCR V beta segments and 13 reverse primers for J beta segments. Synthetic control templates were spiked into each sample at limiting dilution to estimate reads per starting template. The Illumina HiSeq System generated sequencing reads of 87 bp. In the paper's pipeline: PCR and sequencing errors were removed by a nearest neighbor algorithm that merged closely related sequences. TCR overlap was measured as the percentage of unique tumor TCR beta sequences also present in the same patient's peripheral blood. In its TCRdb copy, this immuneACCESS table keeps in-frame sequences only and misses some clones. Where compared with another copy, unresolved V genes explain less than half of these, and the others have no known cause. Clonal size and the V and J genes are those of that table, whereas D and trimming came from the DNA. This sample comprises some 100,000 clones, over 75% of them detected only once. The leading ten clones occupy about 2.9% of the sample.

In regard to this clone: Its antigen is not yet known. No base quality values were provided; no much bigger clone lies one nucleotide off.

The germline V gene (reference sequence) specifies GTSNPN as CDR1 and SVGIG as CDR2. Taken from cysteine to phenylalanine, the CDR3 has 13 residues. The DNA shown is the 39-base CDR3, in frame from base 1. The V end gives up 4 bases and the J end 7 bases, leaving 7 bases in the junction not matched to a gene. Rearrangement joined TRBV30 to TRBJ2-1; 7 bases in the junction line up with TRBD1. This specimen was blood, taken before dendritic cell vaccination. This TCR derives from a human donor with glioblastoma. In nucleotide form, the sequence is TGTGCCTGGAACGCCAACAGGGGAAATGAGCAGTTCTTC. This gives the protein CAWNANRGNEQFF. With all but the CDR3 taken from the reference TRBV30 and TRBJ2-1 genes, the full variable domain is: SQTIHQWPATLVQPVGSPLSLECTVEGTSNPNLYWYRQAAGRGLQLLFYSVGIGQISSEVPQNLSASRPQDRQFILSSKKLLLSDSGFYLCAWNANRGNEQFFGPGTRLTVL.